Included here is one T cell receptor beta chain sequence, with context. There is no known antigen for this receptor. Base qualities are not at hand, and no much larger clone is one base apart. The donors were healthy, HIV-negative adults with no recently reported acute infections or vaccinations. Every donor was a Caucasian adult living in Nashville, Tennessee, USA. CD8 memory samples combined magnetically selected CD45RO+ cells with CCR7-negative CD45RA+ effector memory (TemRA) cells. After blood collection by leukapheresis, PBMCs were isolated using Ficoll-Histopaque density gradient centrifugation and then cryopreserved in the vapor phase of liquid nitrogen. Analytical flow cytometry was used to check the purity and quantity of every magnetically sorted T cell population. From each sorted fraction, genomic DNA was isolated and quantified by UV absorbance on a Nanodrop 2000c. The sample comes from a study of shared clonotypes between healthy human individuals (dated by TCRdb to about 2020). Turning to the overall study: A couple of women and three men aged 18 to 49 years were included in the cohort. For each donor, CD4 naive and CD4 memory were each given three plates, CD8 naive was given two plates, and CD8 memory was given one plate. To estimate repertoire size and how much clonotypes are shared between individuals, the study performed deep sequencing of blood TCR repertoires from about five healthy adults. To increase sequencing depth and limit assay-specific biases, different laboratories used diverse techniques to prepare libraries and sequence TCR repertoires. Leukapheresis yielded between about 0.94 and 8.9 billion PBMCs per donor. Study-wide conclusions, independent of this receptor: Clonotypes shared by all four sorted-subset donors showed higher generation probabilities than non-shared clonotypes. Incomplete sequencing was indicated by rarefaction of sorted-subset datasets, despite the large sequencing depth. When several donors were compared, the shared fraction of clonotypes was around 4.6% for naive CD4, 3% to 4% for naive CD8, more than 2% for memory CD4, and roughly 0.43% for memory CD8. Based on pairwise subsampling, the degree of clonotype sharing among donors was expected to be affected by sequencing depth. Because the study included only a small number of donors, the genetic and exposure-history diversity represented was limited. Only blood was sampled, and tissue TCR repertoires likely differ from those in blood. Naive subsets generally had larger estimated clonotype richness than memory subsets.

Relative to germline, V is missing 0 bases and J is missing 1 base, with 2 bases of the junction outside any gene match. Taken from the germline V gene, the CDR1 and CDR2 loops are LGHNA and YSLEER. The CDR3 holds 15 amino acids from the cysteine to the phenylalanine. Only the CDR3 DNA stays, 45 bases, in frame from base 1. TCR CDR3 regions were amplified from genomic DNA by multiplex PCR using the deep immunoSEQ assay. For each cell subset, the extracted genomic DNA was distributed evenly across all wells of several immunoSEQ 96-well plates, and each plate served as one replicate. For sorted subsets, around 200 ng genomic DNA, equal to tens of thousands of T cell genomes, was loaded into each replicate PCR. The purified libraries were quantified using a Qubit 3.0 fluorometer, sized with a Bioanalyzer 2100, and then quantified again using the KAPA Library Quantification kit. A separate single-read 150-cycle Illumina NextSeq 550 flow cell was used to sequence each immunoSEQ 96-well plate. Per the source publication's procedure: The immunoSEQ output contained only junctional sequences without quality scores, so filtering could not match that applied to full-length reads. Sequences were annotated with PyIR, a Python wrapper for IgBLAST v1.9, using IMGT germline references to assign V/J genes and CDR3. Reads were filtered out if the reads had weak V/J assignments (E-value above 1e-6), no CDR3, stop codons, out-of-frame junctions, or ambiguous translated residues. V3J clonotypes were defined as sequences sharing the same inferred V gene, J gene, and CDR3 amino acid sequence. The percentage overlap between two repertoires was calculated by dividing the number of shared unique clonotypes by the size of the smaller repertoire. Repertoire richness was assessed with RTK rarefaction, the Chao1 estimator, and Recon v2.1 estimates of unobserved clonotypes. Generation probabilities were computed with OLGA for all TCRbeta clonotypes obtained by the gDNA method from a handful of donors. TCRdb carries this immuneACCESS record with in-frame sequences only. Its versions omit some clonotypes, under half of them owing to an unresolved V gene in the studies checked, with the rest unexplained. Clone size and the V and J calls come from that table; the DNA yielded D and trimming. For this sample the table gives hundreds of thousands of clones, of which 80% to 90% were detected only once. The ten most abundant clones make up about 16% of the sample.

This TCR was recovered from a man between 18 and 29 years old in good health. The rearranged chain carries TRBV4-3 and TRBJ2-7; TRBD2 aligns with 8 central bases. The specimen was memory CD8+ T cells sorted from blood. This specimen's cell subset or site label, interpreted: CD45RO+ cells pooled with CCR7-negative TemRA cells. The nucleotide sequence reads as follows: TGCGCCAGCAGCCAAGAACTAGCGGAATCCTACGAGCAGTACTTC. Its translation reads: CASSQELAESYEQYF.